These T cell receptor beta chains were read from a single sample in a study of spatial heterogeneity in lung cancer. MiXCR, applied by TCRdb to the 5' RACE reads, yields one record per CDR3 protein. The sample includes approximately 11,000 distinct CDR3 sequences, nearly 4% of them seen just once. The input for sequencing was normal lung tissue next to the tumor, taken at surgery. These receptors all stem from a male donor with early-stage non-small cell lung cancer. The CDR3 runs from the conserved cysteine through the conserved F or W. D genes are given only for firm matches. The size field reads once, few, many or a size class.

V gene: TRBV20-1
J gene: TRBJ1-6
clone size: medium-sized
D gene: TRBD1
CDR3 protein: CSARGQGAKNSPLHF
CDR3 DNA: TGCAGTGCTAGGGGACAGGGGGCGAAAAATTCACCCCTCCACTTT

V gene: TRBV7-2
J gene: TRBJ2-1
clone size: medium-sized
D gene: .
CDR3 protein: CASSLYMEVQFF
CDR3 DNA: TGTGCCAGCAGTCTTTATATGGAGGTACAGTTCTTC

V gene: TRBV6-5
J gene: TRBJ1-5
clone size: many
D gene: .
CDR3 protein: CASSLAGNQPQHF
CDR3 DNA: TGTGCCAGCAGTCTCGCAGGGAATCAGCCCCAGCATTTT

V gene: TRBV7-3
J gene: TRBJ1-1
clone size: many
D gene: .
CDR3 protein: CASSLTPDTMNTEAFF
CDR3 DNA: TGTGCCAGCAGCTTAACCCCTGACACTATGAACACTGAAGCTTTCTTT

V gene: TRBV27
J gene: TRBJ2-3
clone size: many
D gene: .
CDR3 protein: CASSLFPRASTDTQYF
CDR3 DNA: TGTGCCAGCAGTTTATTTCCCCGCGCTAGCACAGATACGCAGTATTTT

V gene: TRBV29-1
J gene: TRBJ1-2
clone size: many
D gene: TRBD1
CDR3 protein: CSVRTGNYGYTF
CDR3 DNA: TGCAGCGTTAGGACAGGGAACTATGGCTACACCTTC

V gene: TRBV27
J gene: TRBJ1-1
clone size: many
D gene: TRBD1
CDR3 protein: CASSLGQGMNTEAFF
CDR3 DNA: TGTGCCAGCAGTCTCGGACAGGGGATGAACACTGAAGCTTTCTTT

V gene: TRBV12-3/TRBV12-4
J gene: TRBJ1-6
clone size: many
D gene: TRBD1
CDR3 protein: CASSPDRDYNSPLHF
CDR3 DNA: TGTGCCAGCAGTCCGGACAGGGATTATAATTCACCCCTCCACTTT

V gene: TRBV4-3
J gene: TRBJ2-7
clone size: few
D gene: .
CDR3 protein: CASSQDFHGFPSYEQYF
CDR3 DNA: TGCGCCAGCAGCCAAGACTTTCACGGGTTCCCGTCCTACGAGCAGTACTTC

V gene: TRBV5-1
J gene: TRBJ1-6
clone size: many
D gene: TRBD1
CDR3 protein: CASSLETGGRNSPLHF
CDR3 DNA: TGCGCCAGCAGCTTGGAGACAGGGGGACGTAATTCACCCCTCCACTTT

V gene: TRBV6-5
J gene: TRBJ1-2
clone size: many
D gene: .
CDR3 protein: CASSYGDGSYGYTF
CDR3 DNA: TGTGCCAGCAGTTACGGGGACGGATCCTATGGCTACACCTTC

V gene: TRBV13
J gene: TRBJ2-7
clone size: medium-sized
D gene: TRBD2
CDR3 protein: CASSSRTSLYEQYF
CDR3 DNA: TGTGCCAGCAGCTCAAGGACTAGCCTCTACGAGCAGTACTTC

V gene: TRBV20-1
J gene: TRBJ2-7
clone size: many
D gene: .
CDR3 protein: CSARDGGGGEQYF
CDR3 DNA: TGCAGTGCTAGAGATGGGGGCGGAGGCGAGCAGTACTTC

V gene: TRBV7-2
J gene: TRBJ2-1
clone size: many
D gene: .
CDR3 protein: CASSLGAFRHNEQFF
CDR3 DNA: TGTGCCAGCAGCTTGGGAGCCTTTCGCCACAATGAGCAGTTCTTC

V gene: TRBV2
J gene: TRBJ1-5
clone size: many
D gene: TRBD1
CDR3 protein: CASKGQAAGQPQHF
CDR3 DNA: TGTGCCAGCAAGGGACAGGCGGCGGGTCAGCCCCAGCATTTT

V gene: TRBV6-5
J gene: TRBJ1-4
clone size: medium-sized
D gene: TRBD1
CDR3 protein: CASSSGQLNEKLFF
CDR3 DNA: TGTGCCAGCAGTTCGGGACAGTTAAATGAAAAACTGTTTTTT

V gene: TRBV12-3/TRBV12-4
J gene: TRBJ2-7
clone size: medium-sized
D gene: .
CDR3 protein: CASSPDLTSYEQYF
CDR3 DNA: TGTGCCAGCAGCCCGGACTTAACATCCTACGAGCAGTACTTC

V gene: TRBV11-2
J gene: TRBJ1-2
clone size: medium-sized
D gene: .
CDR3 protein: CASSLDWVSYGYTF
CDR3 DNA: TGTGCCAGCAGCTTAGATTGGGTGAGCTATGGCTACACCTTC

V gene: TRBV12-3/TRBV12-4
J gene: TRBJ2-5
clone size: many
D gene: TRBD2
CDR3 protein: CASSFQIAGAQETQYF
CDR3 DNA: TGTGCCAGCAGCTTCCAAATAGCGGGGGCTCAAGAGACCCAGTACTTC

V gene: TRBV11-2
J gene: TRBJ2-1
clone size: medium-sized
D gene: .
CDR3 protein: CASSSGSYNEQFF
CDR3 DNA: TGTGCCAGCAGCTCCGGGTCCTACAATGAGCAGTTCTTC